Below, 23 T cell receptor beta chains from the same sample are listed, as sequenced in a study of Tregs in tolerant kidney transplant recipients. Sequencing was performed with immunoSEQ multiplex PCR; in TCRdb, only in-frame clones are kept and a portion is missing. The sample contains roughly 4,000 clones, about three fifths of which appear only once. No cognate antigen is known for these TCRs. Sequencing input: CD8+ T cells from blood cultured with allogeneic cells. The receptors shown here come from a human donor in good health.

This chain joins TRBV10-2 and TRBJ2-1; 9 bases agree with TRBD2. CDR1 WSHSY and CDR2 SAAADI come from the germline V gene. V shed 3 bases, J shed 8 bases, and the junction held 5 bases outside the gene matches. The CDR3 extends over 14 amino acids. DNA for the CDR3: TGCGCCAGCAGTGACTCGGGACTAGCCGATGAGCAGTTCTTC. Protein sequence: CASSDSGLADEQFF.

This clone is large (0.1 to 1%) in the sample. J is TRBJ2-7 and V is TRBV7-9, with 7 nucleotides matching TRBD2. The CDR3 length is 15 residues. V was pared by 2 bases and J by 4 bases, with 8 bases of the junction left unmatched. CDR1 and CDR2 (germline): SEHNR, FQNEAQ (reference sequence). The DNA for the CDR3 is TGTGCCAGCAGCTTACCGGCGGGAGTAGTGTACGAGCAGTACTTC. Protein: CASSLPAGVVYEQYF.

The chain is built from TRBV29-1 and TRBJ2-7; no definite D call. The CDR3 is 11 residues long. Germline CDR1 is SQVTM and CDR2 is ANQGSEA. V lost 4 bases and J 4 bases, leaving 8 bases between the germline ends. CDR3 amino acids: CSVGADYEQYF. The DNA of the CDR3 is TGCAGCGTTGGGGCAGATTACGAGCAGTACTTC.

This chain joins TRBV7-4 and TRBJ2-3; D unclear. CDR3 size: 13 residues. Trimming took 2 bases from V and 5 from J, leaving 8 bases between them. The germline V gene encodes CDR1 SGHVT and CDR2 SQSDAQ. The CDR3 nucleotides read TGTGCCAGCAGCTTATGGGTGGGAGATACGCAGTATTTT. As protein: CASSLWVGDTQYF.

CDR3 nucleotides: TGCGCCAGCAGTGAGGGCGGGCCCCAGCATTTT. This translates into CASSEGGPQHF. The chain joins TRBV10-2 to TRBJ1-5; D is unresolved. This CDR3 is built from 11 residues. V was pared by 2 bases and J by 9 bases, with 5 bases between. The germline gives CDR1 WSHSY, CDR2 SAAADI.

This sequence joins TRBV19 and TRBJ2-7, with D possibly matching TRBD2 (7 bases). The CDR3 is 15 amino acids. Between the trimmed V and J ends, which lost 6 bases and 0 bases, there was a span of 15 bases. CDR1 is LNHDA and CDR2 is SQIVND in the germline V gene (reference sequence). The CDR3 is CASSPGAGASYEQYF. The CDR3 nucleotides are TGTGCCAGTAGCCCCGGGGCGGGGGCCTCCTACGAGCAGTACTTC.

This chain joins TRBV2 and TRBJ2-7, with D possibly TRBD1 on 5 matching bases. The CDR3 spans 14 residues. Trimming took off 6 bases at V and 4 bases at J, with 16 bases between the two ends. Germline V gives CDR1 SNHLY, CDR2 FYNNEI. The DNA for the CDR3 is TGTGCCAGCAGGCCTAGGTCTAACAGGTACGAGCAGTACTTC. It translates to CASRPRSNRYEQYF. Full variable domain (missing parts from reference TRBV2 and TRBJ2-7): EPEVTQTPSHQVTQMGQEVILRCVPISNHLYFYWYRQILGQKVEFLVSFYNNEISEKSEIFDDQFSVERPDGSNFTLKIRSTKLEDSAMYFCASRPRSNRYEQYFGPGTRLTVT.

CDR3 amino acids: CASSYTYNQPQHF. In DNA form, the CDR3 reads TGTGCCAGCAGCTACACCTACAATCAGCCCCAGCATTTT. The chain carries TRBV7-9 and TRBJ1-5; D is ambiguous. The germline V and J ends were trimmed by 4 bases and 3 bases, with 7 bases remaining between them. Germline assignment: CDR1 SEHNR and CDR2 FQNEAQ (reference sequence). This CDR3 has 13 amino acids.

V and J are TRBV27 and TRBJ2-2; no reliable D call. The CDR3 runs to 16 residues. Germline values: CDR1 MNHEY, CDR2 SMNVEV (reference sequence). V was pared by 6 bases and J by 1 base, with 15 bases between. Here the CDR3 reads CASSSPRQVNTGELFF. CDR3 DNA: TGTGCCAGCAGCTCCCCCCGGCAGGTGAACACCGGGGAGCTGTTTTTT.

V gene TRBV15 combines with J gene TRBJ2-3, with a tentative D call TRBD2 (6 bases). The CDR3 is 15 residues long. Germline CDR1 and CDR2: LNHNV and YYDKDF (reference sequence). V was clipped by 5 bases and J by 0 bases, with 12 bases between them. The CDR3 region has the DNA TGTGCCACCAGCGCCCGGGACTTCAGCACAGATACGCAGTATTTT. Residues: CATSARDFSTDTQYF.

The chain joins TRBV7-2 to TRBJ1-1, with 10 bases that match TRBD1. Looked up from germline, CDR1 is SGHTA and CDR2 is FQGNSA. This CDR3 has 13 residues. Trimming at V came to 1 base and at J to 7 bases, leaving 0 bases not matched to a gene. CDR3 DNA sequence: TGTGCCAGCAGCTTAGGGACAGGGGGTGAAGCTTTCTTT. Protein: CASSLGTGGEAFF.

This clone turned up a few times. The V call is TRBV19, the J call TRBJ2-1; no reliable D call. Trimming removed 3 bases at V and 9 bases at J, with 9 bases between. The CDR3 contains 12 residues. Germline V lookup: CDR1 LNHDA, CDR2 SQIVND (reference sequence). The CDR3 is CASSIGGTEQFF. DNA of the CDR3: TGTGCCAGTAGTATTGGCGGAACTGAGCAGTTCTTC.

This chain joins TRBV27 and TRBJ1-2; D gene unclear. The CDR3 consists of 16 residues. V was shortened by 3 bases and J by 4 bases, with 18 bases between the two germline ends. CDR1 and CDR2 (germline): MNHEY, SMNVEV (reference sequence). This CDR3 is CASSFNLNIDFYGYTF. CDR3 in DNA: TGTGCCAGCAGTTTTAACTTGAACATAGATTTCTATGGCTACACCTTC.

This clone was detected a few times. The J gene is TRBJ1-1, the V gene TRBV7-9; D gene ambiguous. Germline CDR1 is SEHNR and CDR2 is FQNEAQ (reference sequence). The CDR3 covers 11 residues. Deletions cut 4 bases from V and 4 bases from J, with 4 bases between. CDR3 sequence: CASSYGTEAFF. The DNA of the CDR3 is TGTGCCAGCAGCTATGGCACTGAAGCTTTCTTT. Full variable domain (rest looked up from reference TRBV7-9 and TRBJ1-1): DTGVSQNPRHKITKRGQNVTFRCDPISEHNRLYWYRQTLGQGPEFLTYFQNEAQLEKSRLLSDRFSAERPKGSFSTLEIQRTEQGDSAMYLCASSYGTEAFFGQGTRLTVV.

The genes are TRBV12-5 and TRBJ1-5; D remains unclear. Per the germline V gene, CDR1 is LGHNT and CDR2 is FRNRAP. The CDR3 consists of 14 residues. With 7 bases removed from V and 5 bases from J, the gap between germline ends came to 15 bases. CDR3 sequence reads: CASEGEDRYQPQHF. In DNA form, the CDR3 reads TGTGCTAGTGAGGGAGAGGACCGATATCAGCCCCAGCATTTT. The variable domain in full, with the rest retrieved from reference TRBV12-5 and TRBJ1-5, is DARVTQTPRHKVTEMGQEVTMRCQPILGHNTVFWYRQTMMQGLELLAYFRNRAPLDDSGMPKDRFSAEMPDATLATLKIQPSEPRDSAVYFCASEGEDRYQPQHFGDGTRLSIL.

This clone was counted between two and nine times. V and J are TRBV27 and TRBJ1-4; no clear D gene. The ends were cut back, 3 bases at V and 7 bases at J, with 15 bases in the middle. CDR1 is MNHEY, CDR2 SMNVEV, per germline (reference sequence). The CDR3 consists of 15 residues. The CDR3 nucleotides are TGTGCCAGCAGTTTTGGTGGAGGGTTGGGTGAAAAACTGTTTTTT. It encodes CASSFGGGLGEKLFF.

The V gene is TRBV19, the J gene TRBJ2-1; 10 bases are shared with TRBD2. The V segment lost 6 bases and the J segment 7 bases; nucleotides outside the gene matches: 6. This CDR3 contains 14 residues. Per germline, CDR1 LNHDA and CDR2 SQIVND (reference sequence). The CDR3 nucleotides read TGTGCCAGTAGAGGGACTAGCGTGTGGAATGAGCAGTTCTTC. Translated, it gives CASRGTSVWNEQFF.

The J gene is TRBJ2-3, the V gene TRBV30; TRBD2 might be the D (5 bases). Germline loops: CDR1 GTSNPN, CDR2 SVGIG (reference sequence). The V and J ends lost 5 bases and 0 bases respectively, with 9 bases between them. This CDR3 comprises 13 residues. CDR3 sequence: CAWGSGSTDTQYF. The DNA of the CDR3 is TGTGCCTGGGGAAGCGGAAGCACAGATACGCAGTATTTT.

The chain carries TRBV19 and TRBJ2-3; 7 nucleotides agree with TRBD2. V lost 6 bases to trimming and J lost 1 base; unmatched junction nucleotides: 10. This CDR3 contains 16 residues. Germline V CDR1 and CDR2: LNHDA, SQIVND (reference sequence). As DNA, the CDR3 is TGTGCCAGTAGCCCCTGGGTGGCGGGAGGCACAGATACGCAGTATTTT. Translation gives CASSPWVAGGTDTQYF.

This clone was counted once. The chain has TRBV4-2 and TRBJ2-3; no clear D. V shed 1 base and J shed 3 bases, with 14 bases lying between them. This CDR3 is 16 amino acids long. Germline lookup yields CDR1 LGHNA and CDR2 YNFKEQ. The chain's CDR3 is CASSQGVRFGTDTQYF. CDR3 DNA: TGTGCCAGCAGCCAAGGTGTGCGATTTGGGACAGATACGCAGTATTTT.

This rearrangement joins TRBV9 to TRBJ2-1; the D is unclear. V shed 1 base and J shed 5 bases, with 4 bases lying between them. From germline, CDR1 is SGDLS and CDR2 YYNGEE. The CDR3 loop spans 12 amino acids. CDR3 coding DNA: TGTGCCAGCAGCGTAAGGCACAATGAGCAGTTCTTC. This sequence encodes CASSVRHNEQFF. The whole variable domain, remainder taken from reference TRBV9 and TRBJ2-1, is DSGVTQTPKHLITATGQRVTLRCSPRSGDLSVYWYQQSLDQGLQFLIQYYNGEERAKGNILERFSAQQFPDLHSELNLSSLELGDSALYFCASSVRHNEQFFGPGTRLTVL.

This clone was seen only a few times. The chain joins TRBV2 to TRBJ1-2, with 8 positions matching TRBD1. The V segment lost 4 bases and the J segment 4 bases; nucleotides outside the gene matches: 8. From germline, CDR1 is SNHLY and CDR2 FYNNEI. This CDR3 region has 15 residues. The CDR3: CASSGSRDRPYGYTF. The CDR3 nucleotides read TGTGCCAGCAGTGGATCCCGGGACAGGCCCTATGGCTACACCTTC.

The chain links TRBV10-3 to TRBJ2-7; D perhaps matches TRBD2 (5 bases). The CDR3 spans 14 residues. Germline CDR1 ENHRY, CDR2 SYGVKD. Trimming shortened V by 6 bases and J by 0 bases, and 12 bases separated the two germline ends. CDR3 in DNA: TGTGCCATCAGGGACTTCGTCACCTCCTACGAGCAGTACTTC. It yields the protein CAIRDFVTSYEQYF.